The following is a T cell receptor beta chain sequence with its context. Its antigen is not identified. Live CD3+CD8+TCRalphabeta+ cells were sorted into four subsets by PD-1 and/or TIGIT. Germline CDR1 DFQATT, CDR2 SNEGSKA (reference sequence). V lost 0 bases to trimming and J lost 0 bases, with 12 bases between them. CDR3 length: 15 residues. The data originate from a study of circulating CD8 cells and anti-PD-1 response in melanoma. Looking at the study overall: Treatment was intravenous nivolumab at 3 mg/kg every 2 weeks.

General observations from the study: Subset repertoires were largely private at M1, with under 7.5% shared. PD-1 and DPOS subsets showed similar, higher clonality than DNEG. No tumor material was available, so peptide assays assessed reactivity.

Each library started from around 14 ng of total RNA using the QIAseq Immune Repertoire TCR panel. TCRdb used MiXCR to reprocess the reads, holding one entry per CDR3 protein. The sample shows some 500 distinct CDR3 sequences, approximately 6.9% of them seen only once. Sequencing used CD8+ T cells from PBMCs, obtained at baseline or after one month of anti-PD-1 therapy (not recorded which). The chain has TRBV20-1 and TRBJ2-7; either TRBD1 or TRBD2 may supply D (5 bases each). This TCR was sampled from a human donor with melanoma. CDR3 nucleotides: TGCAGTGCTAGAGATGCCAGCGGACACTCCTACGAGCAGTACTTC. It yields the protein CSARDASGHSYEQYF.